Listed here are 9 T cell receptor beta chains from one sample, sequenced in a study of T cells in Graves' hyperthyroidism and ophthalmopathy. RNA transcripts provided the source from which TCR beta CDR3 regions were amplified. HTBI primers drove first-round RT-PCR of the TCR CDR3. TCRdb processed the multiplex PCR reads anew with MiXCR; each CDR3 protein has one entry. The sample contains more than 500,000 distinct CDR3 sequences, over 12% of which appear only once. The sample comprised blood. The receptors derive from a middle-aged woman with Graves' ophthalmopathy.

This clonotype was found many times. The chain joins TRBV20-1 to TRBJ2-3, with TRBD2 matching over 15 bases. Germline assignment: CDR1 DFQATT and CDR2 SNEGSKA (reference sequence). This CDR3 has 15 amino acids. The CDR3 DNA is TGCAGCACGGGGACTAGCGGGAGGAGCACAGATACGCAGTATTTT. Protein: CSTGTSGRSTDTQYF.

This clonotype was seen at least ten times. The V and J genes are TRBV4-2 and TRBJ2-7; D not certain. CDR1 is LGHNA, CDR2 YNFKEQ, per germline. V lost 3 bases, J lost 2 bases, and 14 bases lay in between. There are 15 residues in the CDR3. The CDR3 nucleotides read TGTGCCAGCAGCCACAACGAAGGCACGACCTACGAGCAGTACTTC. It translates to CASSHNEGTTYEQYF.

CDR3 nucleotides: TGTGCCAGCAGCTACGATAGGACAGGGTGGTTTTTGGCGGCCAAAAACATTCAGTACTTC. Residues: CASSYDRTGWFLAAKNIQYF. This sequence joins TRBV28 and TRBJ2-4; 8 positions agree with TRBD1. V lost 6 bases and J lost 1; bases outside the gene matches: 20. The germline CDR1 and CDR2 sequences are MDHEN and SYDVKM. The CDR3 extends over 20 amino acids.

This clonotype was observed many times. The rearrangement joins TRBV6-1 to TRBJ2-5; 9 bases map to TRBD2. Germline CDR1 reads MNHNS; CDR2 reads SASEGT. V was clipped by 6 bases and J by 4 bases; unmatched bases: 12. The CDR3 loop spans 16 amino acids. CDR3 sequence (DNA): TGTGCCAGCAGACATCCCCGGACTAGCGCCATAGAGACCCAGTACTTC. This sequence encodes CASRHPRTSAIETQYF.

This chain links TRBV18 with TRBJ2-7, with D unresolved. V dropped 2 bases and J dropped 5 bases, with 16 bases sitting between them. Germline-derived CDR1 and CDR2 are KGHSH and LQKENI. This CDR3 has 15 residues. CDR3 DNA: TGTGCCAGCTCACCAAGGGTCCGTGACTCACACGAGCAGTACTTC. It specifies CASSPRVRDSHEQYF.

The CDR3 here is CASSRGRGLVNTEAFF. In DNA, the CDR3 is TGTGCCAGTAGTAGGGGCAGGGGGTTAGTGAACACTGAAGCTTTCTTT. The V call is TRBV19, the J call TRBJ1-1, with 7 bases lining up with TRBD1. There are 16 residues in the CDR3. V shed 4 bases, J shed 0 bases, and the junction held 8 bases outside the gene matches. Germline V gene lookup returns CDR1 LNHDA and CDR2 SQIVND (reference sequence).

This clonotype was recorded a few times. This chain joins TRBV11-3 and TRBJ2-2; D unresolved. V was pared by 5 bases and J by 11 bases, with 12 bases between. Germline V gene data show CDR1 as SGHNT and CDR2 as YENEEA. The CDR3 totals 12 residues. The CDR3 sequence: CASSPLSRELFF. The CDR3, as DNA: TGTGCCAGCAGCCCCCTAAGCCGTGAGCTGTTTTTT.

This clonotype showed up many times. The genes are TRBV20-1 and TRBJ1-5, with a weak D call TRBD1 (6 bases). Germline V gene lookup returns CDR1 DFQATT and CDR2 SNEGSKA (reference sequence). With 5 bases removed from V and 1 base from J, the gap between germline ends came to 15 bases. CDR3 length: 15 amino acids. The CDR3 nucleotides read TGCAGTGCTTCTCTCAGGGGAGGAAGCAATCAGCCCCAGCATTTT. Protein product: CSASLRGGSNQPQHF.

This clonotype was counted ten times or more. The chain combines TRBV28 with TRBJ1-4; 7 nucleotides line up with TRBD1. CDR1 MDHEN and CDR2 SYDVKM come from the germline V gene. CDR3 size: 16 residues. J gave up 2 bases and V 7 bases, and 10 bases lay outside the gene matches. The CDR3 sequence: CASIMSGGLTNEKLFF. CDR3 nucleotide sequence: TGTGCCAGCATTATGTCAGGGGGGTTGACTAATGAAAAACTGTTTTTT.